The 28 T cell receptor beta chains listed next were all sequenced from one sample in a study of blood T cell repertoires in COVID-19. Profiling relied on immunoSEQ multiplex PCR, and the TCRdb table lists in-frame clones only, not all of them. This table has approximately 120,000 clones, more than 65% appearing once. Material: peripheral blood. These receptors were taken from a woman between 65 and 79 years old with acute or convalescent COVID-19.

The genes are TRBV19 and TRBJ2-7, with D possibly matching TRBD1 (6 bases). V lost 2 bases, J lost 2 bases, and 13 bases lay in between. The CDR3 length is 15 residues. The V gene's germline CDR1 is LNHDA and CDR2 SQIVND (reference sequence). The CDR3 loop is CASSIQGTTTYEQYF. The CDR3 DNA is TGTGCCAGTAGTATACAGGGGACGACAACCTACGAGCAGTACTTC.

This clone was observed a handful of times. The rearrangement joins TRBV10-3 to TRBJ1-1; perhaps TRBD1 as D (6 bases). Looked up from germline, CDR1 is ENHRY and CDR2 is SYGVKD. This CDR3 has 14 amino acids. V was clipped by 6 bases and J by 6 bases, with 17 bases between them. CDR3 coding DNA: TGTGCCATCAGGGGGCAGGGGAAGGTCCCTGAAGCTTTCTTT. It codes for CAIRGQGKVPEAFF.

The V gene is TRBV4-1, the J gene TRBJ1-4, with 8 bases identical to TRBD1. The ends lost 4 bases at V and 7 bases at J; junction bases unmatched: 11. Germline CDR1 MGHRA, CDR2 YSYEKL. CDR3 length: 16 amino acids. In DNA form, the CDR3 reads TGCGCCAGCAGCCCAGGAGCAGGGGGCGGTGGTGAAAAACTGTTTTTT. It translates to CASSPGAGGGGEKLFF.

This chain's CDR3 is CASSNGVTDTQYF. The CDR3 nucleotides are TGTGCCAGCTCGAACGGAGTCACAGATACGCAGTATTTT. The rearrangement links TRBV11-3 to TRBJ2-3; D not resolved. Germline V gene lookup returns CDR1 SGHNT and CDR2 YENEEA. V lost 8 bases and J 2 bases, leaving 11 bases between the germline ends. The CDR3 loop spans 13 amino acids. Full variable domain (outside the CDR3, taken from reference TRBV11-3 and TRBJ2-3): EAGVVQSPRYKIIEKKQPVAFWCNPISGHNTLYWYLQNLGQGPELLIRYENEEAVDDSQLPKDRFSAERLKGVDSTLKIQPAELGDSAVYLCASSNGVTDTQYFGPGTRLTVL.

The chain is built from TRBV6-5 and TRBJ2-5; possible D gene TRBD1, 7 bases. This CDR3 has 15 amino acids. V shed 4 bases and J shed 3 bases, with 15 bases lying between them. CDR1 is MNHEY, CDR2 SVGAGI, per germline. CDR3 protein: CASSSSRGAKETQYF. In DNA form, the CDR3 reads TGTGCCAGCAGTTCCTCCAGGGGGGCTAAAGAGACCCAGTACTTC.

This clone was seen once. J is TRBJ2-3 and V is TRBV14; 7 bases agree with TRBD2. The ends lost 2 bases at V and 5 bases at J; junction bases unmatched: 7. Per germline, CDR1 SGHDN and CDR2 FVKESK. This CDR3 spans 15 amino acids. In DNA form, the CDR3 reads TGTGCCAGCAGCCAAACAGGACTAGTAAAAGATACGCAGTATTTT. Translation gives CASSQTGLVKDTQYF.

The chain joins TRBV6-5 to TRBJ1-2; TRBD1 aligns across 9 bases. Germline trimming cut 5 bases from V and 5 bases from J; bases unmatched to any gene: 9. Per germline, CDR1 MNHEY and CDR2 SVGAGI. The CDR3 runs to 15 residues. This chain's CDR3 is CASSTYRGLRYGYTF. The CDR3, as DNA: TGTGCCAGCAGTACGTACAGGGGGCTACGGTATGGCTACACCTTC.

The genes are TRBV12-3 or TRBV12-4 and TRBJ1-2, with D possibly TRBD1 on 6 matching bases. This CDR3 region has 13 residues. Trimming cost V 1 base and J 7 bases, with 10 bases left between them. The CDR3 loop is CASSLGGGGGYTF. The DNA for the CDR3 is TGTGCCAGCAGTTTAGGGGGGGGCGGTGGCTACACCTTC.

The chain combines TRBV7-8 with TRBJ1-3, with unresolved D. V dropped 1 base and J dropped 2 bases, with 15 bases sitting between them. Germline CDR1 and CDR2: SGHVS and FQNEAQ. The CDR3 sequence is 17 residues long. This CDR3 reads CASSLVASVRTGNTIYF. The CDR3 region has the DNA TGTGCCAGCAGCTTAGTAGCGAGTGTCAGGACTGGAAACACCATATATTTT.

A few counts support this clone. The chain recombines TRBV28 with TRBJ1-2, with 8 bases matching TRBD1. The CDR3 loop spans 14 amino acids. Per the germline V gene, CDR1 is MDHEN and CDR2 is SYDVKM. Trimming cost V 1 base and J 4 bases; bases outside gene matches: 2. The CDR3 spells CASSLYDRGYGYTF. DNA for the CDR3: TGTGCCAGCAGTTTATATGACAGGGGCTATGGCTACACCTTC.

The rearrangement links TRBV2 to TRBJ1-2; 8 nucleotides agree with TRBD1. The CDR3 consists of 13 residues. The V gene end was trimmed by 3 bases and the J gene end by 7 bases; junction bases not matched to a gene: 4. The germline CDR1 and CDR2 sequences are SNHLY and FYNNEI. The CDR3 sequence: CASSETDRGGYTF. The CDR3, as DNA: TGTGCCAGCAGTGAGACAGACAGGGGTGGCTACACCTTC.

This clone was counted a few times. This chain connects TRBV29-1 to TRBJ2-1, with TRBD1 matching over 10 bases. Per germline, CDR1 SQVTM and CDR2 ANQGSEA. This CDR3 is built from 16 residues. V shed 3 bases and J 5 bases; nucleotides not matched to a gene: 10. In nucleotides, the CDR3 is TGCAGCGTTGATCGAACCGGGGACAGGGGTCACAATGAGCAGTTCTTC. It yields the protein CSVDRTGDRGHNEQFF.

There are a few counts of this clone. V usage is TRBV10-3 and J usage is TRBJ1-2, with D perhaps TRBD1 (6 bases). Germline CDR1 is ENHRY and CDR2 is SYGVKD. V was cut by 0 bases and J by 4 bases, with 15 bases left in between. The CDR3 totals 16 residues. CDR3 sequence reads: CAISESPGQPPYGYTF. CDR3 coding DNA: TGTGCCATCAGTGAGTCGCCAGGACAGCCGCCCTATGGCTACACCTTC.

The chain has TRBV29-1 and TRBJ2-7, with 10 positions matching TRBD1. This CDR3 region has 14 residues. The V and J ends lost 4 bases and 2 bases, in that order; junction bases with no gene match: 5. Germline CDR1 and CDR2: SQVTM and ANQGSEA. Here the CDR3 DNA reads TGCAGCGTTGTCCGGGACAGGGGTACCTACGAGCAGTACTTC. Encoded protein: CSVVRDRGTYEQYF.

This clone was counted only a few times. The rearrangement joins TRBV18 to TRBJ2-5; 12 bases match TRBD1. Per germline, CDR1 KGHSH and CDR2 LQKENI. The CDR3 is made up of 16 amino acids. V shed 2 bases, J shed 5 bases, and the junction held 6 bases outside the gene matches. CDR3 DNA: TGTGCCAGCTCACCATCCGGGACAGGGGGCCGGGAGACCCAGTACTTC. Residues: CASSPSGTGGRETQYF.

The chain combines TRBV11-2 with TRBJ1-1; unclear D gene. Germline V gene data show CDR1 as SGHAT and CDR2 as FQNNGV. The V and J ends lost 7 bases and 1 base respectively, with 10 bases between them. The CDR3 covers 13 residues. DNA of the CDR3: TGTGCCAGCACTATAAAACCGAACACTGAAGCTTTCTTT. This codes for CASTIKPNTEAFF.

The chain joins TRBV10-3 to TRBJ2-5, with 11 positions matching TRBD1. The CDR3 has 14 residues. Trimming took 6 bases from V and 5 from J; bases not matched to a gene: 5. The germline gives CDR1 ENHRY, CDR2 SYGVKD. The CDR3 region has the DNA TGTGCCATCAGGGCGGACAGGGGGCGGGAGACCCAGTACTTC. It translates to CAIRADRGRETQYF.

V is TRBV21-1 and J is TRBJ2-6; the listed D gene, TRBD1, was not tested against the DNA. TRBV21-1 is given as a pseudogene. The CDR3 sequence is 18 residues long. Here the CDR3 reads CASSALRQGLSGANVLTF. The CDR3 nucleotides read TGTGCCAGCAGCGCCCTTCGACAGGGGCTAAGTGGGGCCAACGTCCTGACTTTC.

A single count supports this clone. This chain links TRBV7-2 with TRBJ2-2; unclear D gene. CDR3 length: 16 amino acids. V gave up 5 bases and J gave up 2 bases, with 15 bases separating them. Germline CDR1 reads SGHTA; CDR2 reads FQGNSA. The CDR3, as DNA: TGTGCCAGCAGCCCACGTGGGCAGTCTAACACCGGGGAGCTGTTTTTT. It is translated as CASSPRGQSNTGELFF.

This clone appeared once. The chain combines TRBV6-1 with TRBJ1-2; 8 bases align to TRBD1. The CDR3 runs to 15 residues. J gave up 8 bases and V 3 bases, and 11 bases lay outside the gene matches. In germline, CDR1 is MNHNS, CDR2 SASEGT. The CDR3 spells CASSEEVRGRWGYTF. The CDR3 DNA reads as TGTGCCAGCAGTGAGGAGGTCAGGGGGCGATGGGGCTACACCTTC.

The chain has TRBV6-1 and TRBJ1-1, with a tentative D call TRBD1 (6 bases). Germline lookup yields CDR1 MNHNS and CDR2 SASEGT. Trimming took 2 bases from V and 3 from J, leaving 19 bases between them. The CDR3 consists of 17 residues. The CDR3 DNA reads TGTGCCAGCAGTGAATGGGGCGGGGGCAGTACCGACACTGAAGCTTTCTTT. It is translated as CASSEWGGGSTDTEAFF.

This clone was found once. The DNA for the CDR3 is TGTGCCAGCAGCGCCGGTGCGGGTCACAAGGGGGAGCCCCAGCATTTT. This codes for CASSAGAGHKGEPQHF. The rearrangement links TRBV9 to TRBJ1-5, with a weak D call TRBD1 (6 bases). Trimming pared 3 bases from V and 8 bases from J, leaving 21 bases between. Germline V gives CDR1 SGDLS, CDR2 YYNGEE. CDR3 length: 16 residues.

This clone was detected ten times or more. The chain is built from TRBV28 and TRBJ2-2; D gene ambiguous. Germline V CDR1 and CDR2: MDHEN, SYDVKM. V was clipped by 5 bases and J by 7 bases, with 5 bases between them. This CDR3 contains 11 residues. CDR3 amino acids: CASSGSGELFF. For the CDR3, the DNA is TGTGCCAGCAGTGGTAGCGGGGAGCTGTTTTTT. The variable domain in full, completed from reference TRBV28 and TRBJ2-2, reads DVKVTQSSRYLVKRTGEKVFLECVQDMDHENMFWYRQDPGLGLRLIYFSYDVKMKEKGDIPEGYSVSREKKERFSLILESASTNQTSMYLCASSGSGELFFGEGSRLTVL.

This rearrangement joins TRBV30 to TRBJ1-3; the match to TRBD1 covers 11 bases. CDR1 and CDR2 (germline): GTSNPN, SVGIG (reference sequence). The CDR3 runs to 16 residues. Trimming at V came to 4 bases and at J to 7 bases, leaving 12 bases not matched to a gene. CDR3 DNA sequence: TGTGCCTGGACCCCCTTAGGGACAGGGGGTTTCAACACCATATATTTT. As protein: CAWTPLGTGGFNTIYF.

The chain joins TRBV6-2 or TRBV6-3 to TRBJ1-5; weak D call: TRBD1 (5 bases). The germline V gene has CDR1 MNHEY and CDR2 SVGEGT. V was shortened by 5 bases and J by 5 bases, with 16 bases between the two germline ends. CDR3 length equals 15 residues. The CDR3 DNA reads TGTGCCAGCAGTAGCAGGGTAGGAGGGCATCAGCCCCAGCATTTT. This encodes CASSSRVGGHQPQHF.

Turning to this clone: At the DNA level, this CDR3 is encoded by other sequences in the same sample as well. V and J are TRBV3-1 (or the pseudogene TRBV3-2) and TRBJ1-2; 8 bases match TRBD1. From germline, CDR1 is LGHDT and CDR2 YNNKEL (reference sequence). This CDR3 spans 13 amino acids. Trimming took 2 bases from V and 4 from J; bases not matched to a gene: 0. For the CDR3, the DNA is TGTGCCAGCAGCCAAACAGGGGGCTATGGCTACACCTTC. Protein product: CASSQTGGYGYTF.

The chain couples TRBV11-2 to TRBJ2-1; 10 bases map to TRBD1. This CDR3 comprises 15 residues. V dropped 5 bases and J dropped 12; count of bases not matched to a gene: 13. The germline V gene encodes CDR1 SGHAT and CDR2 FQNNGV. The CDR3 sequence is CASSLDRGTGDVQFF. The CDR3 nucleotides read TGTGCCAGCAGCCTCGACCGTGGGACAGGGGATGTGCAGTTCTTC.

CDR3 DNA: TGTGCCAGCACCCGAGGCGTCAATTCACCCCTCCACTTT. It specifies CASTRGVNSPLHF. V is TRBV7-2 and J is TRBJ1-6, with unresolved D. V shed 7 bases and J shed 7 bases, with 11 bases lying between them. The CDR3 length is 13 residues. The germline V gene has CDR1 SGHTA and CDR2 FQGNSA.